This T cell receptor beta chain was sequenced during a study of T cell responses to AZD1222 COVID-19 vaccine. With regard to this clone: Its target is unknown.

TCRdb keeps only in-frame clones here, not all; method: immunoSEQ multiplex PCR. The sample contains about 140,000 clones, over 90% of which appear only once. Trimming left V 6 bases short and J 3 bases short, with 23 bases between. The CDR3 extends over 17 amino acids. The germline gives CDR1 PRHDT, CDR2 FYEKMQ (reference sequence). General study results and limits: Vaccination with two AZD1222 doses was followed by a rise in Spike-specific TCR breadth and depth. It was only a handful of AZD1222 recipients who were seropositive at baseline. Females made up more of the donors, who were largely white British, and clonal diversity may have come out too low. The study found vaccine-associated CD4 TCRs spanning spike, dominant at 160-218 and 743-854.

This clonotype was sampled from an adult in good health. This sample comprised peripheral blood, obtained on day 0 of MenACWY control vaccination. This chain joins TRBV13 and TRBJ1-2; TRBD1 is a possible D gene (5 bases). The CDR3 here is CASRIGWGRRQDYGYTF. Written as DNA, the CDR3 is TGTGCCAGCAGGATAGGGTGGGGCAGGCGGCAAGACTATGGCTACACCTTC.